This record covers a single T cell receptor (beta chain). V shed 0 bases and J 6 bases; nucleotides not matched to a gene: 5. Germline V gene lookup returns CDR1 LNHDA and CDR2 SQIVND (reference sequence). The CDR3 is made up of 16 amino acids. The record originates from a study of blood T cell repertoires in COVID-19. Sequencing was performed with immunoSEQ multiplex PCR; in TCRdb, only in-frame clones are kept and a portion is missing. The sample carries around 220,000 clones, around 81% recorded once. This TCR was sampled from a woman in her forties with acute COVID-19. Sequenced input: PBMCs or T cells enriched from blood (not recorded which). The chain couples TRBV19 to TRBJ2-2, with 9 bases identical to TRBD2. The CDR3: CASSIEPLAGAGELFF. CDR3 bases: TGTGCCAGTAGTATAGAACCACTAGCGGGCGCCGGGGAGCTGTTTTTT.